This T cell receptor beta chain was captured in a study of regulatory T cells in long-lasting Graves disease. Time point indicated: newly diagnosed GD, antithyroid drugs for less than 3 months. RNA from PBMCs was the source of the TCR library. A roughly 8.7-milliliter sample of peripheral blood was drawn into EDTA tubes. The CDR3 contains 14 residues. Germline CDR1 is SGDLS and CDR2 is YYNGEE. V shed 2 bases and J shed 5 bases, with 11 bases lying between them. For TCR beta, libraries came from iRepertoire HTBI primers and Arm-PCR of CDR3 regions. TCRdb fed the multiplex PCR reads into MiXCR, producing one record per CDR3 protein. The table records approximately 560,000 distinct CDR3 sequences, roughly 16% of them present only once. These sequences were also reported in another study, on T cells in Graves' hyperthyroidism and ophthalmopathy. This second study notes: The HTBI set primed first-round TCR CDR3 RT-PCR.

This sequence was found in a man between 18 and 29 years old with Graves disease. V gene TRBV9 combines with J gene TRBJ2-1; D remains ambiguous. Sequenced here: peripheral blood mononuclear cells (PBMCs), sampled at new diagnosis, from a patient treated with antithyroid drugs. CDR3 residues: CASSVAAANNEQFF. The DNA for the CDR3 is TGTGCCAGCAGCGTCGCAGCAGCCAACAATGAGCAGTTCTTC.